Following are 3 T cell receptor beta chains from one sample sequenced in a study of blood T cell repertoires in COVID-19. Using immunoSEQ multiplex PCR, the repertoire was profiled, and TCRdb retains in-frame clones only, with some absent. The data show around 310,000 clones, around 89% seen once. The source material was PBMCs or T cells enriched from blood (not recorded which). These receptors were collected from a middle-aged woman who had recovered from COVID-19.

The gene calls are TRBV3-1 (or the pseudogene TRBV3-2) and TRBJ2-7, with 9 nucleotides matching TRBD2. Germline V gene sequence: CDR1 LGHDT, CDR2 YNNKEL (reference sequence). CDR3 size: 16 residues. The V segment lost 3 bases and the J segment 7 bases; nucleotides outside the gene matches: 13. DNA for the CDR3: TGTGCCAGCAGCCAGTCCGGGCTAGCGGGGCTCCCGGAGCAGTACTTC. Residues: CASSQSGLAGLPEQYF.

Regarding this clone: The same CDR3 also results from other DNA sequences found in this sample. The V and J genes are TRBV7-2 and TRBJ2-1; 7 positions agree with TRBD1. Germline-derived CDR1 and CDR2 are SGHTA and FQGNSA. V was clipped by 0 bases and J by 2 bases; unmatched bases: 4. The CDR3 loop spans 16 amino acids. CDR3 DNA: TGTGCCAGCAGCTTAGCGGCAGGGGGAACCTACAATGAGCAGTTCTTC. Residues: CASSLAAGGTYNEQFF.

V and J are TRBV7-9 and TRBJ1-1; D is unresolved. V lost 1 base and J 0 bases, leaving 6 bases between the germline ends. The CDR3 is 14 amino acids. From germline, CDR1 is SEHNR and CDR2 FQNEAQ (reference sequence). The CDR3: CASSLGAMNTEAFF. The CDR3 nucleotides read TGTGCCAGCAGCTTAGGGGCCATGAACACTGAAGCTTTCTTT. The full variable domain, with the rest looked up from reference TRBV7-9 and TRBJ1-1, is DTGVSQNPRHKITKRGQNVTFRCDPISEHNRLYWYRQTLGQGPEFLTYFQNEAQLEKSRLLSDRFSAERPKGSFSTLEIQRTEQGDSAMYLCASSLGAMNTEAFFGQGTRLTVV.